A selection of T cell receptor beta chains follows, all from one sample in a study of CD8 T cells in Susac syndrome. TCRdb re-analysed the immunoSEQ multiplex PCR reads in MiXCR, keeping a single row per CDR3 protein. The sample has a few hundred thousand distinct CDR3 sequences, 65% to 90% seen once. The sample consisted of CD8+ T cells from PBMCs. The receptors were sampled from a human donor with multiple sclerosis. The conserved cysteine and the conserved F or W are not part of the CDR3 here. Each record gives: CDR3 protein, V gene, CDR3 length, J gene, D gene, clone size. A D gene is named only where the DNA matches it firmly. A clone size is listed for some rows: how often the clone was seen (once, few, many), or a class if it is expanded.

CDR3: ASSFAGANEQY; V: TRBV6-1; length: 11; J: TRBJ2-7; D: NA; size: NA
CDR3: ASTLTGGGYEQY; V: TRBV12-3/TRBV12-4; length: 12; J: TRBJ2-7; D: TRBD1; size: NA
CDR3: SARADTQY; V: TRBV20-1; length: 8; J: TRBJ2-3; D: NA; size: NA
CDR3: SARADLNTGELF; V: TRBV20-1; length: 12; J: TRBJ2-2; D: NA; size: NA
CDR3: ASSPIRAPYNEQF; V: TRBV14; length: 13; J: TRBJ2-1; D: NA; size: NA
CDR3: ASSSHPANYNEQF; V: TRBV28; length: 13; J: TRBJ2-1; D: NA; size: once
CDR3: ASSQSFHDRGRPETQY; V: TRBV23-1; length: 16; J: TRBJ2-5; D: TRBD1; size: once
CDR3: ASSPPRQGVREKLF; V: TRBV7-9; length: 14; J: TRBJ1-4; D: TRBD1; size: NA
CDR3: ASRGSSTYNEQF; V: TRBV19; length: 12; J: TRBJ2-1; D: NA; size: NA
CDR3: ASSYSSPAGGSYEQY; V: TRBV6-5; length: 15; J: TRBJ2-7; D: TRBD2; size: NA
CDR3: ASSLATGLAVYSYEQY; V: TRBV5-8; length: 16; J: TRBJ2-7; D: TRBD2; size: NA
CDR3: ASSYTDRVSNQPQH; V: TRBV6-5; length: 14; J: TRBJ1-5; D: NA; size: NA
CDR3: ASSIRQGQETQY; V: TRBV19; length: 12; J: TRBJ2-5; D: NA; size: NA
CDR3: ASSTRTAQAQY; V: TRBV7-9; length: 11; J: TRBJ2-3; D: NA; size: once
CDR3: ASSLAPPGPVNNEQF; V: TRBV5-1; length: 15; J: TRBJ2-1; D: NA; size: NA
CDR3: ASSSPGLGQETQY; V: TRBV13; length: 13; J: TRBJ2-5; D: TRBD2; size: NA
CDR3: ASSIGLAYYNEQF; V: TRBV19; length: 13; J: TRBJ2-1; D: NA; size: NA
CDR3: ASSLVRFSQPQH; V: TRBV6-1; length: 12; J: TRBJ1-5; D: NA; size: NA
CDR3: ASSGIEQY; V: TRBV10-2; length: 8; J: TRBJ2-7; D: NA; size: NA
CDR3: ASSRAGAEDEQF; V: TRBV4-1; length: 12; J: TRBJ2-1; D: TRBD2; size: NA
CDR3: ASSLDRDLPGDEQF; V: TRBV12-3/TRBV12-4; length: 14; J: TRBJ2-1; D: NA; size: NA
CDR3: AWSEGTLSYNEQF; V: TRBV30; length: 13; J: TRBJ2-1; D: NA; size: NA
CDR3: SAWTGLSYEQY; V: TRBV20-1; length: 11; J: TRBJ2-7; D: NA; size: NA
CDR3: SAAPGQASSYEQY; V: TRBV20-1; length: 13; J: TRBJ2-7; D: TRBD1; size: once
CDR3: SVGGGRSSYNEQF; V: TRBV29-1; length: 13; J: TRBJ2-1; D: NA; size: NA
CDR3: AWSVGTSGADTQY; V: TRBV30; length: 13; J: TRBJ2-3; D: TRBD2; size: few
CDR3: ASSRLQVADTQY; V: TRBV11-2; length: 12; J: TRBJ2-3; D: NA; size: NA
CDR3: SARSVTDSSYEQY; V: TRBV20-1; length: 13; J: TRBJ2-7; D: NA; size: NA
CDR3: ASSALDKPEGEKLF; V: TRBV12-3/TRBV12-4; length: 14; J: TRBJ1-4; D: NA; size: NA
CDR3: ASTLLAGGNTGELF; V: TRBV27; length: 14; J: TRBJ2-2; D: TRBD2; size: NA
CDR3: ASSEHQFPNYGYT; V: TRBV2; length: 13; J: TRBJ1-2; D: NA; size: NA
CDR3: ASSPGEGYEQY; V: TRBV19; length: 11; J: TRBJ2-7; D: NA; size: once
CDR3: ASSPPSDRRGSTGELF; V: TRBV4-3; length: 16; J: TRBJ2-2; D: TRBD1; size: once
CDR3: ASSLGQGRGNTEAF; V: TRBV12-3/TRBV12-4; length: 14; J: TRBJ1-1; D: NA; size: NA
CDR3: SAWGSGPQPYEQY; V: TRBV20-1; length: 13; J: TRBJ2-7; D: NA; size: NA
CDR3: ASSPERYSNQPQH; V: TRBV6-5; length: 13; J: TRBJ1-5; D: NA; size: NA
CDR3: ASSYGSWYEQY; V: TRBV6-2/TRBV6-3; length: 11; J: TRBJ2-7; D: NA; size: NA
CDR3: ASSLEPGTVYEQY; V: TRBV7-9; length: 13; J: TRBJ2-7; D: TRBD1; size: NA
CDR3: ASSKSTGAPEKLF; V: TRBV7-9; length: 13; J: TRBJ1-4; D: TRBD1; size: NA
CDR3: ASSLLTGGGNTIY; V: TRBV28; length: 13; J: TRBJ1-3; D: TRBD1; size: NA
CDR3: SATGQMNTEAF; V: TRBV20-1; length: 11; J: TRBJ1-1; D: NA; size: once
CDR3: ASSDQGYSTDTQY; V: TRBV27; length: 13; J: TRBJ2-3; D: NA; size: NA
CDR3: ASSEQDRGDYEQY; V: TRBV14; length: 13; J: TRBJ2-7; D: TRBD1; size: NA
CDR3: ASSVFLSGVKTYSSYEQY; V: TRBV28; length: 18; J: TRBJ2-7; D: NA; size: NA
CDR3: ASSPGLAGNEQY; V: TRBV27; length: 12; J: TRBJ2-7; D: TRBD2; size: NA
CDR3: ASSLSGPPYSYNEQF; V: TRBV27; length: 15; J: TRBJ2-1; D: NA; size: NA
CDR3: ASSSLSYNEQF; V: TRBV7-9; length: 11; J: TRBJ2-1; D: NA; size: once
CDR3: ASSASGIYNEQF; V: TRBV28; length: 12; J: TRBJ2-1; D: TRBD2; size: NA
CDR3: ASSEGEEGAF; V: TRBV10-1; length: 10; J: TRBJ1-1; D: NA; size: NA
CDR3: ASSFLNEQF; V: TRBV27; length: 9; J: TRBJ2-1; D: NA; size: NA
CDR3: ASNSGGIGNEQF; V: TRBV9; length: 12; J: TRBJ2-1; D: TRBD2; size: NA
CDR3: ASSLLRGQTYEQY; V: TRBV11-2; length: 13; J: TRBJ2-7; D: TRBD1; size: NA
CDR3: ASSQYVGQSYEQY; V: TRBV4-3; length: 13; J: TRBJ2-7; D: NA; size: once
CDR3: ASSFKIRGNEQF; V: TRBV7-2; length: 12; J: TRBJ2-1; D: NA; size: NA
CDR3: ASSFSPTNRDKSSGNTIY; V: TRBV11-2; length: 18; J: TRBJ1-3; D: NA; size: NA